The sequence of this T cell receptor (beta chain) was determined in a study of graft-versus-host responses after intestinal transplantation (dated by TCRdb to 2020 to 2023). As for the study more broadly: The transplants that recipients got were multivisceral, liver-intestinal, or isolated intestinal. Anti-thymocyte globulin induction was given to all recipients, followed by maintenance tacrolimus and steroids for approximately 3 years. After intestinal transplantation, graft-versus-host and host-versus-graft alloreactive T cell clones in the graft, circulation and bone marrow were tracked using bulk TCR-beta CDR3 sequencing. Alloreactive clones were identified by sequencing pre-transplant mixed lymphocyte reaction products and comparing these products with unstimulated pre-transplant donor and recipient T cells. A cohort of about 26 intestinal transplant recipients, including one retransplant, was enrolled, and a few patients lacking pretransplant specimens were excluded. Donor T cell macrochimerism was defined as a peak of at least 4% donor T cells among recipient peripheral blood mononuclear cells. Rather than going through the commercial service, samples from a few later patients were sequenced in-house on an Illumina MiSeq and processed with MiXCR. The paper as a whole reports these results and caveats: GvH clones were detected in recipient bone marrow, and some appeared earlier in ileal mucosa or blood, consistent with an intestinal mucosal origin. Peak levels of circulating GvH clones were associated with declines in HvG clones early after transplant. The conclusions were limited by the relatively low number and heterogeneity of the intestinal transplant patients. High GvH to HvG T cell clonal ratios were observed in the allografts of patients with donor T cell macrochimerism.

Library preparation used the immunoSEQ multiplex PCR assay. In most patients, genomic DNA was isolated using the Qiagen DNeasy Blood and Tissue Kit and sent frozen to Adaptive Biotechnologies for TCR sequencing. For most patients, high-throughput TCR-beta CDR3 sequencing of genomic DNA was performed by Adaptive Biotechnologies. The original pipeline was this. TCR sequencing data were retrieved from Adaptive's ImmunoSEQ software for more than 15 patients, whereas three other patients were processed with MiXCR and VDJtools. To correct CD4 versus CD8 sorting errors, any sequence found in both subsets at a frequency ratio below 5:1 was removed. CDR3 nucleotide sequences shared between donor and recipient were removed because their origin could not be assigned. To count as alloreactive, a clone needed at least 2-fold expansion over unstimulated cells and a minimum CFSE-low frequency of 0.002% (template counts) or 0.001% (read counts). Clones detected in sequenced pre-transplant spleen, lymph node, or MLR CFSE-low populations of the donor or recipient were defined as mappable. Cumulative frequency of alloreactive clones was calculated as a percentage of all sequences weighted by copy number. The clones in this table, taken by TCRdb from immuneACCESS, are in-frame only. Not every clone is retained; where verified, under half of the shortfall comes from an unresolved V gene, and the cause of the rest is unknown. From that table come the V and J calls and clone size; the DNA was used to work out D and trimming. In all, the sample holds approximately 85,000 clones, and 85% to 95% of those were seen once. About 8% of the sample rests with the top ten.

The germline V gene (reference sequence) supplies CDR1 MNHNY and CDR2 SVGAGI. A distance of 19 bases separates the germline ends of V and J, which lose 6 bases and 6 bases respectively. The CDR3 contains 15 residues, cysteine and phenylalanine counted. CDR3 DNA only is kept here, 45 bases in frame from base 1. The time point label, as the study defines it: cells obtained before transplantation from donor or recipient. CD3+CD4+ and CD3+CD8+ populations were FACS-sorted from unstimulated pre-transplant donor and recipient cells taken from spleen or lymph nodes. With regard to this clone: It lacks a known antigen. Nothing much larger sits one base from this clone, and base qualities are not available.

The material sequenced was unstimulated CD8+ T cells sorted from spleen or lymph node cells, taken before transplant. The receptor chain draws on TRBV6-6 and TRBJ2-3; the D gene is perhaps TRBD1, from 5 matching bases. The sequence was collected from a human donor who was the organ donor for an intestinal transplant. The bases are TGTGCCAGCAGAGCCCCGGTGGGGCTCGTGGATACGCAGTATTTT. Its translation is CASRAPVGLVDTQYF.